What follows is one T cell receptor (beta chain) and its context. The antigen is unknown. The record originates from a study of T cell responses to AZD1222 COVID-19 vaccine. General study points: Spike-specific TCR breadth and depth went up after people got two AZD1222 doses. Without day 14 samples, only post-peak T cell repertoires were studied.

The CDR3 runs 14 residues. After removal of 5 bases from V and 6 bases from J, the junction contained 8 bases not matched to a gene. The germline V gene encodes CDR1 MNHEY and CDR2 SVGEGT. Sequencing was performed with immunoSEQ multiplex PCR; in TCRdb, only in-frame clones are kept and a portion is missing. The sample lists over 110,000 clones, about 93% occurring once. The source of this sequence is an adult in good health. Specimen: peripheral blood, collected on day 0 of AZD1222 vaccination. The rearrangement uses TRBV6-2 or TRBV6-3 and TRBJ1-2; the match to TRBD1 covers 8 bases. The CDR3 protein is CASSPDRGEDGYTF. The CDR3 DNA follows: TGTGCCAGCAGTCCCGACAGGGGAGAAGATGGCTACACCTTC.